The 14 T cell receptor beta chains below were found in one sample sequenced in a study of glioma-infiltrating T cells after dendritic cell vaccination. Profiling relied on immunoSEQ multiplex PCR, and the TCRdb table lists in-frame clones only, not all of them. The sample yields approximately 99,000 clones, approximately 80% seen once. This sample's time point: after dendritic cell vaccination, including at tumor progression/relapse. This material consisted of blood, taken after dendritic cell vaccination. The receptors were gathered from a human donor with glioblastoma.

In DNA, the CDR3 is TGTGCCAGCAGCGTAGGCGGGACAGGGGGCGGGTACGAGCAGTACTTC. Translating gives CASSVGGTGGGYEQYF. The chain carries TRBV9 and TRBJ2-7, with 12 bases aligning to TRBD1. The CDR3 sequence is 16 residues long. The V gene's germline CDR1 is SGDLS and CDR2 YYNGEE. J lost 4 bases, V lost 0 bases, and 5 bases had no gene match.

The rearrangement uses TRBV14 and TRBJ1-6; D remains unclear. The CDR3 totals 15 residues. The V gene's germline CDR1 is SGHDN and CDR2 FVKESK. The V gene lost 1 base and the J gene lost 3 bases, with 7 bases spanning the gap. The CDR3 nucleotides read TGTGCCAGCAGCCAAGGCGGGCTCTATAATTCACCCCTCCACTTT. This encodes CASSQGGLYNSPLHF.

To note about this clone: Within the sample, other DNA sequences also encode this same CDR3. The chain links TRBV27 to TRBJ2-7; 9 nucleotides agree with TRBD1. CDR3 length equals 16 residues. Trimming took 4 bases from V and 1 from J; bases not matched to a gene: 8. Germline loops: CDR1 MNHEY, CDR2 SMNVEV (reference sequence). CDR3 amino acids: CASSSPADRGSYEQYF. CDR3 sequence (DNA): TGTGCCAGCAGTTCCCCCGCCGACAGGGGGTCCTACGAGCAGTACTTC.

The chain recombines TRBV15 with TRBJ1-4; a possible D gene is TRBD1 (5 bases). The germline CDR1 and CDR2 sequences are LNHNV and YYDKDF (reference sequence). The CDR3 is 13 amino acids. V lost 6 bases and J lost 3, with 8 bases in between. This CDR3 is CATRDTSNEKLFF. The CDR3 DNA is TGTGCCACCAGGGACACATCTAATGAAAAACTGTTTTTT. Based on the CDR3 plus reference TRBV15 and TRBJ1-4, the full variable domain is DAMVIQNPRYQVTQFGKPVTLSCSQTLNHNVMYWYQQKSSQAPKLLFHYYDKDFNNEADTPDNFQSRRPNTSFCFLDIRSPGLGDTAMYLCATRDTSNEKLFFGSGTQLSVL.

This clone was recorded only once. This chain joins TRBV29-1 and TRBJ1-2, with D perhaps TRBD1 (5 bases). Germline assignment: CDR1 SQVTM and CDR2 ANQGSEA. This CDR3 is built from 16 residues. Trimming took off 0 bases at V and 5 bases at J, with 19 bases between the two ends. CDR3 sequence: CSVEDSEVAGLYGYTF. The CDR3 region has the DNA TGCAGCGTTGAAGATTCTGAAGTGGCGGGACTTTATGGCTACACCTTC.

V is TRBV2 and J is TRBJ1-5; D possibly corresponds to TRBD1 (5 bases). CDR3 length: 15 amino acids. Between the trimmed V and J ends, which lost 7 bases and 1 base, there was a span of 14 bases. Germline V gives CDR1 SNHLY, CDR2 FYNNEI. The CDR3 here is CASKQDITSNQPQHF. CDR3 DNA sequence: TGTGCCAGCAAACAGGATATCACAAGCAATCAGCCCCAGCATTTT. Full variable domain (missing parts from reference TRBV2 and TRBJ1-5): EPEVTQTPSHQVTQMGQEVILRCVPISNHLYFYWYRQILGQKVEFLVSFYNNEISEKSEIFDDQFSVERPDGSNFTLKIRSTKLEDSAMYFCASKQDITSNQPQHFGDGTRLSIL.

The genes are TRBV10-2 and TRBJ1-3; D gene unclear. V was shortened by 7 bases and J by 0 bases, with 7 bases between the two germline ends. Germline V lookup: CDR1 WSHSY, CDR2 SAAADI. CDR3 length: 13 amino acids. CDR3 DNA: TGCGCCAGCAACAGATTCTCTGGAAACACCATATATTTT. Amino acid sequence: CASNRFSGNTIYF.

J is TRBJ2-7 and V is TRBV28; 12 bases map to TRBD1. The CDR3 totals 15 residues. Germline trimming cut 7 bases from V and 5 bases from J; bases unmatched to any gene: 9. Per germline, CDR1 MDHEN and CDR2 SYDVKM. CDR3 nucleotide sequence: TGTGCCAGCAAGACCCCGGGACAGGGGGCGAACGAGCAGTACTTC. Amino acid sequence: CASKTPGQGANEQYF.

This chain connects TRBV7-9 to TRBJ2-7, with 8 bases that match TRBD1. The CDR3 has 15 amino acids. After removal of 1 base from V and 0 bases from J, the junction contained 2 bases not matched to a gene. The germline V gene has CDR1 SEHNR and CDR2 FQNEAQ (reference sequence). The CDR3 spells CASSLGDRTSYEQYF. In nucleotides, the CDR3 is TGTGCCAGCAGCTTAGGGGACAGGACCTCCTACGAGCAGTACTTC.

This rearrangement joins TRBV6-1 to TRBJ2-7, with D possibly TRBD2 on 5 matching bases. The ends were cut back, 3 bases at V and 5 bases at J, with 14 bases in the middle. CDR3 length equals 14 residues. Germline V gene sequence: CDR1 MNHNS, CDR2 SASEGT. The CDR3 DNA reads TGTGCCAGCAGTGATCGAGGGCCAGGTCACGAGCAGTACTTC. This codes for CASSDRGPGHEQYF.

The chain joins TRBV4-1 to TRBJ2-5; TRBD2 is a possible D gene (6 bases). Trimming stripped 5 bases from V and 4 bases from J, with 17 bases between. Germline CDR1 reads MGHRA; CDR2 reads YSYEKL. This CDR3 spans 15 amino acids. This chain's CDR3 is CASSMSGVLGETQYF. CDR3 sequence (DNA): TGCGCCAGCAGCATGTCGGGAGTCTTGGGAGAGACCCAGTACTTC.

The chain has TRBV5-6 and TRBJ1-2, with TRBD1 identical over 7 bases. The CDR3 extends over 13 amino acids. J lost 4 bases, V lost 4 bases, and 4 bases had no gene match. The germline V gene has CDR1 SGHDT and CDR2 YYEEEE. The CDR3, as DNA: TGTGCCAGCAGCGCCGGGACAGTCTATGGCTACACCTTC. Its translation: CASSAGTVYGYTF. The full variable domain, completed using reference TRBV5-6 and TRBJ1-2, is DAGVTQSPTHLIKTRGQQVTLRCSPKSGHDTVSWYQQALGQGPQFIFQYYEEEERQRGNFPDRFSGHQFPNYSSELNVNALLLGDSALYLCASSAGTVYGYTFGSGTRLTVV.

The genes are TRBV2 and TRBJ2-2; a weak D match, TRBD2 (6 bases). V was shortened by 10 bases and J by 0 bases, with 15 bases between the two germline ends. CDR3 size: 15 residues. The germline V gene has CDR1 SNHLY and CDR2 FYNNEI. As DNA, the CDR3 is TGTGCCACCAGATCCGGGACTTCGAACACCGGGGAGCTGTTTTTT. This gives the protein CATRSGTSNTGELFF.

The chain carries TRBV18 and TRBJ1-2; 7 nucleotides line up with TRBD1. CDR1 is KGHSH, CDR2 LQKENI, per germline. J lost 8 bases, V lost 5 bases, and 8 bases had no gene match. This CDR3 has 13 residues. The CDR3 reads CASSTYRGDGYTF. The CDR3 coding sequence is TGTGCCAGCTCAACTTACAGGGGAGACGGCTACACCTTC.